These T cell receptor beta chains were read from a single sample in a study of early T cells in non-severe SARS-CoV-2 infection. TCRdb re-derived calls from the 5' RACE reads in MiXCR, one entry per CDR3 protein. The table records roughly 56,000 distinct CDR3 sequences, roughly 13% of them present only once. The specimen was whole blood. Receptor source: an adult who was a healthcare worker with PCR-confirmed SARS-CoV-2 infection or an uninfected control (not recorded which). CDR3s include the opening cysteine and the closing phenylalanine or tryptophan. The D gene is left open where the match is weak. Clone size appears in some rows only: once, few, many, or a class for an expanded clone.

v_gene	d_gene	abundance	j_gene	CDR3nt	CDR3aa
TRBV7-8	.	many	TRBJ2-1	TGTGCCAGCAGCTCCCCAGGGGGGGCTCTAGGGAATGAGCAGTTCTTC	CASSSPGGALGNEQFF
TRBV12-3/TRBV12-4	TRBD1	many	TRBJ2-5	TGTGCCAGCAGTTCCTCCGGGACAGGCCAAGAGACCCAGTACTTC	CASSSSGTGQETQYF
TRBV29-1	.	many	TRBJ2-3	TGCAGCGTCATAGACGCGGCTCGCACAGATACGCAGTATTTT	CSVIDAARTDTQYF
TRBV7-8	TRBD1	many	TRBJ2-7	TGTGCCAGCAGTTATCTTAGGGGGCCGAACGAGCAGTACTTC	CASSYLRGPNEQYF
TRBV9	.	once	TRBJ2-1	TGTGCCAGCAGCGTAGCAGGGGCGAGCTCCTACAATGAGCAGTTCTTC	CASSVAGASSYNEQFF
TRBV7-6	TRBD2	.	TRBJ2-5	TGTGCCAGCAGAAAACTAGCGGGAGGTGAAGAGACCCAGTACTTC	CASRKLAGGEETQYF
TRBV7-2	.	few	TRBJ1-1	TGTGCCAGCAGCCTGGATCCGTCGGGCGCTGAAGCTTTCTTT	CASSLDPSGAEAFF
TRBV5-1	.	.	TRBJ1-1	TGCGCCAGCAGCTTGGGAGGGGTCCTAGGGGACACTGAAGCTTTCTTT	CASSLGGVLGDTEAFF
TRBV6-2/TRBV6-3	TRBD2	few	TRBJ2-1	TGTGCCAGCAGCCAAAAGGCCCAGGGAACCCGTTTTGAGCGGGAGTCGGCCGGGAATGAGCAGTTCTTC	CASSQKAQGTRFERESAGNEQFF
TRBV3-1	.	many	TRBJ2-6	TGTGCCAGCAGCCAAGATGGGTGGGGCCCGGCGGCCAACGTCCTGACTTTC	CASSQDGWGPAANVLTF
TRBV12-3/TRBV12-4	.	many	TRBJ2-1	TGTGCCAGCACCCCTCGGGGGGCCTACTACAATGAGCAGTTCTTC	CASTPRGAYYNEQFF
TRBV7-3	TRBD2	few	TRBJ2-3	TGTGCCAGCAGCCCAGGGACTAGCGCGTTTCCCCCCTCTAGCACAGATACGCAGTATTTT	CASSPGTSAFPPSSTDTQYF
TRBV29-1	.	.	TRBJ1-3	TGCAGCGTTGGGGGCAGCTCTGGAAACACCATATATTTT	CSVGGSSGNTIYF